This TCR beta chain appears in the sequencing data of a study of OX40 agonist ivuxolimab in advanced cancers. Study-level background: Hepatocellular carcinoma, melanoma, renal cell or head and neck cancer occurred in dose-escalation patients. Allowance was made for prior anti-PD-1, anti-PD-L1 or anti-CTLA-4 therapy, and about 40% had some. Study-level findings and limits: Some patients who did not respond also had low normalized T-cell clonal expansion.

Details on this clone: Its antigen is not known.

Here immunoSEQ multiplex PCR was the method, and the copy in TCRdb shows in-frame clones only, minus some. The sample records 90,000 to 120,000 clones, 75% to 95% being singletons. The CDR3 runs 15 residues. CDR1 and CDR2 from the germline V gene are MDHEN and SYDVKM. Germline trimming cut 3 bases from V and 9 bases from J; bases unmatched to any gene: 9. The V call is TRBV28, the J call TRBJ2-1; 9 nucleotides agree with TRBD1. This TCR was sampled from an adult with an advanced solid tumor such as melanoma, head and neck, liver or kidney cancer. The specimen comprised CD4+ or CD8+ T cells sorted from blood, sampled in a trial of the OX40 agonist ivuxolimab. In nucleotides, the CDR3 is TGTGCCAGCAGTTTCCACCGGGACAGGGTGGGTGAGCAGTTCTTC. This sequence encodes CASSFHRDRVGEQFF. The variable domain in full, completed from reference TRBV28 and TRBJ2-1, reads DVKVTQSSRYLVKRTGEKVFLECVQDMDHENMFWYRQDPGLGLRLIYFSYDVKMKEKGDIPEGYSVSREKKERFSLILESASTNQTSMYLCASSFHRDRVGEQFFGPGTRLTVL.